One sample yielded the 17 T cell receptor beta chains listed below, sequenced in a study of cytomegalovirus exposure and HLA in healthy donors. This PCR relied on a set of 60 Vbeta primers and 13 Jbeta primers. Assay: immunoSEQ multiplex PCR; the TCRdb copy retains only in-frame clones and omits some. The sample yields 150,000 to 200,000 clones, around 78% seen once. The sample was PBMCs. The receptors shown here come from a female donor in good health and CMV-seronegative.

In its sample, this clone was seen a few times. This chain uses TRBV7-9 with TRBJ2-6; D call uncertain. Germline CDR1 is SEHNR and CDR2 is FQNEAQ (reference sequence). The ends were cut back, 3 bases at V and 0 bases at J, with 18 bases in the middle. CDR3 length equals 19 residues. CDR3 DNA sequence: TGTGCCAGCAGCTTGAGGCCCCCGGCTGTCCCCTCTGGGGCCAACGTCCTGACTTTC. Its protein is CASSLRPPAVPSGANVLTF.

This clone was seen a single time. The rearrangement uses TRBV19 and TRBJ2-1; D is unclear. V shed 6 bases and J shed 0 bases, with 15 bases lying between them. The CDR3 runs to 16 residues. The V gene's germline CDR1 is LNHDA and CDR2 SQIVND (reference sequence). The CDR3 loop is CASRHSGLHSYNEQFF. In nucleotides, the CDR3 is TGTGCCAGTAGGCACTCAGGCCTCCACTCCTACAATGAGCAGTTCTTC.

This chain joins TRBV7-9 and TRBJ2-7; D possibly corresponds to TRBD2 (5 bases). The CDR3 covers 14 residues. Trimming took off 0 bases at V and 5 bases at J, with 11 bases between the two ends. Germline lookup yields CDR1 SEHNR and CDR2 FQNEAQ (reference sequence). For the CDR3, the DNA is TGTGCCAGCAGCTTAGCGAGAGGGTTCGACGAGCAGTACTTC. Translated, it gives CASSLARGFDEQYF.

The chain combines TRBV10-3 with TRBJ2-5; a weak D match, TRBD1 (5 bases). Between the trimmed V and J ends, which lost 0 bases and 6 bases, there was a span of 11 bases. CDR1 is ENHRY, CDR2 SYGVKD, per germline. The CDR3 is 14 residues long. The CDR3 sequence: CAISESVQGQTQYF. CDR3 coding DNA: TGTGCCATCAGTGAGTCGGTTCAGGGTCAGACCCAGTACTTC.

The chain has TRBV9 and TRBJ2-3; 16 bases are shared with TRBD2. Per the germline V gene, CDR1 is SGDLS and CDR2 is YYNGEE. Unmatched junction bases numbered 7, after V lost 3 bases and J lost 3 bases. CDR3 length equals 18 residues. CDR3 loop: CASSEGTSGGAGTDTQYF. CDR3 in DNA: TGTGCCAGCAGCGAAGGGACTAGCGGGGGGGCGGGGACAGATACGCAGTATTTT.

The rearrangement links TRBV5-6 to TRBJ1-2; 8 nucleotides agree with TRBD1. The CDR3 totals 14 residues. Germline CDR1 reads SGHDT; CDR2 reads YYEEEE. With V trimmed by 4 bases and J by 4 bases, 6 bases remained unmatched. The CDR3: CASSPGTGAYGYTF. CDR3 DNA sequence: TGTGCCAGCAGCCCCGGGACAGGAGCCTATGGCTACACCTTC.

This clone has just a few counts. The rearrangement uses TRBV5-6 and TRBJ1-5; 7 nucleotides line up with TRBD1. The CDR3 has 18 residues. The junction had 13 bases not matched to a gene; V was cut back by 2 bases and J by 2 bases. From germline, CDR1 is SGHDT and CDR2 YYEEEE. The CDR3 spells CASSFRTGGRGGNQPQHF. CDR3 sequence (DNA): TGTGCCAGCAGCTTTCGGACAGGCGGAAGGGGGGGCAATCAGCCCCAGCATTTT. Combining the CDR3 with reference TRBV5-6 and TRBJ1-5 gives the whole variable domain DAGVTQSPTHLIKTRGQQVTLRCSPKSGHDTVSWYQQALGQGPQFIFQYYEEEERQRGNFPDRFSGHQFPNYSSELNVNALLLGDSALYLCASSFRTGGRGGNQPQHFGDGTRLSIL.

The CDR3 loop is CASSYLPGQGPIKHGYTF. CDR3 nucleotides: TGTGCCAGCAGCTACCTGCCGGGACAGGGTCCCATAAAACATGGCTACACCTTC. The chain joins TRBV7-9 to TRBJ1-2; TRBD1 agrees at 9 bases. The CDR3 is made up of 18 amino acids. V lost 4 bases, J lost 6 bases, and 18 bases stayed unmatched. Looked up from germline, CDR1 is SEHNR and CDR2 is FQNEAQ (reference sequence). Full variable domain (outside the CDR3, taken from reference TRBV7-9 and TRBJ1-2): DTGVSQNPRHKITKRGQNVTFRCDPISEHNRLYWYRQTLGQGPEFLTYFQNEAQLEKSRLLSDRFSAERPKGSFSTLEIQRTEQGDSAMYLCASSYLPGQGPIKHGYTFGSGTRLTVV.

This clone was seen a handful of times. The V call is TRBV6-1, the J call TRBJ2-1; 9 bases line up with TRBD2. This CDR3 has 15 residues. V dropped 7 bases and J dropped 5; count of bases not matched to a gene: 9. CDR1 is MNHNS and CDR2 is SASEGT in the germline V gene. The DNA for the CDR3 is TGTGCCAGCACTGGTGCGGGAGGGCCAAACAATGAGCAGTTCTTC. Protein sequence: CASTGAGGPNNEQFF.

This clone has more than one count but fewer than ten. The junction and the germline gene differ at one end; a read error may be behind it. This chain joins TRBV28 and TRBJ2-6, with a possible D match to TRBD2 (6 bases). This CDR3 comprises 16 residues. Germline V gene data show CDR1 as MDHEN and CDR2 as SYDVKM. CDR3 sequence reads: CASSFGGASGANGLTF. CDR3 sequence (DNA): TGTGCCAGCAGTTTTGGAGGGGCATCTGGGGCCAACGGCCTGACTTTC.

V and J are TRBV18 and TRBJ1-4; 7 bases map to TRBD1. Germline CDR1 reads KGHSH; CDR2 reads LQKENI. The V and J ends lost 4 bases and 4 bases, in that order; junction bases with no gene match: 3. The length of the CDR3 is 14 residues. CDR3 residues: CASSQGQNNEKLFF. The DNA of the CDR3 is TGTGCCAGCTCACAGGGACAGAATAATGAAAAACTGTTTTTT.

The chain carries TRBV4-1 and TRBJ2-1; 8 bases match TRBD2. Per the germline V gene, CDR1 is MGHRA and CDR2 is YSYEKL. This CDR3 region has 15 residues. V lost 1 base to trimming and J lost 7 bases; unmatched junction nucleotides: 6. The CDR3 region has the DNA TGCGCCAGCAGCCAAGGACGTACGGGGGGGAATGAGCAGTTCTTC. Translated: CASSQGRTGGNEQFF.

The chain has TRBV9 and TRBJ2-1, with D maybe TRBD1 (8 bases). V was cut by 4 bases and J by 3 bases, with 17 bases left in between. There are 16 residues in the CDR3. Looked up from germline, CDR1 is SGDLS and CDR2 is YYNGEE. CDR3 sequence: CASSPTGGGSYNEQFF. CDR3 DNA: TGTGCCAGCAGCCCCACAGGGGGAGGGAGCTACAATGAGCAGTTCTTC.

This clone was counted between two and nine times. J is TRBJ2-1 and V is TRBV9, with 7 bases fitting TRBD2. Trimming at V came to 0 bases and at J to 5 bases, leaving 2 bases not matched to a gene. Germline CDR1 SGDLS, CDR2 YYNGEE. The CDR3 length is 14 residues. The CDR3 spells CASSVGLADNEQFF. CDR3 nucleotides: TGTGCCAGCAGCGTAGGGCTAGCGGACAATGAGCAGTTCTTC.

This clone occurred a few times. CDR3 sequence reads: CASSLAILGTSDYGYTF. The CDR3 DNA follows: TGTGCCAGCAGCTTAGCGATCCTAGGCACCTCGGACTATGGCTACACCTTC. This chain joins TRBV7-9 and TRBJ1-2; D is undetermined. Looked up from germline, CDR1 is SEHNR and CDR2 is FQNEAQ (reference sequence). V dropped 0 bases and J dropped 3 bases, with 17 bases sitting between them. This CDR3 is 17 amino acids long. Looking up the rest from reference TRBV7-9 and TRBJ1-2 gives the full variable domain: DTGVSQNPRHKITKRGQNVTFRCDPISEHNRLYWYRQTLGQGPEFLTYFQNEAQLEKSRLLSDRFSAERPKGSFSTLEIQRTEQGDSAMYLCASSLAILGTSDYGYTFGSGTRLTVV.

This clone appeared a single time. The chain links TRBV5-4 to TRBJ2-5; TRBD2 matches 9 bases. This CDR3 is built from 15 residues. CDR1 SGHNT and CDR2 YYREEE come from the germline V gene (reference sequence). The ends lost 0 bases at V and 2 bases at J; junction bases unmatched: 2. The CDR3 here is CASSLVTSGQETQYF. CDR3 nucleotides: TGTGCCAGCAGCTTGGTTACTAGCGGGCAAGAGACCCAGTACTTC. Full variable domain (remainder filled in from reference TRBV5-4 and TRBJ2-5): ETGVTQSPTHLIKTRGQQVTLRCSSQSGHNTVSWYQQALGQGPQFIFQYYREEENGRGNFPPRFSGLQFPNYSSELNVNALELDDSALYLCASSLVTSGQETQYFGPGTRLLVL.

This chain uses TRBV5-1 with TRBJ2-3; 10 bases agree with TRBD2. V dropped 0 bases and J dropped 1; count of bases not matched to a gene: 2. Germline CDR1 reads SGHRS; CDR2 reads YFSETQ. CDR3 length equals 16 residues. The CDR3: CASSLEGLAGTDTQYF. CDR3 DNA sequence: TGCGCCAGCAGCTTGGAAGGACTAGCGGGCACAGATACGCAGTATTTT. Supplemented by reference TRBV5-1 and TRBJ2-3, the full variable domain reads KAGVTQTPRYLIKTRGQQVTLSCSPISGHRSVSWYQQTPGQGLQFLFEYFSETQRNKGNFPGRFSGRQFSNSRSEMNVSTLELGDSALYLCASSLEGLAGTDTQYFGPGTRLTVL.